This TCR beta chain was documented in a study of cytomegalovirus exposure and HLA in healthy donors. Study context: The use of the same platform for the roughly 110 validation repertoires and the roughly 630 first-cohort repertoires was reported by a later analysis. Regarding the study as a whole: It was approximately 150 TCR beta chains that were listed as cytomegalovirus-associated.

Clones were sequenced by immunoSEQ multiplex PCR, and TCRdb holds only the in-frame ones, with some missing. The table includes about 200,000 clones, roughly 84% detected once. V shed 4 bases and J 6 bases; nucleotides not matched to a gene: 9. This CDR3 is 16 amino acids long. In germline, CDR1 is MNHEY, CDR2 SMNVEV (reference sequence). As for this clone: The antigen remains unidentified.

The chain combines TRBV27 with TRBJ1-2, with 12 bases that match TRBD1. The sequence derives from a woman between 18 and 29 years old in good health and CMV-seropositive. Sequencing used PBMCs. As DNA, the CDR3 is TGTGCCAGCAGTTCTCGGCGGGACAGGGGGCTCCATGGCTACACCTTC. Protein: CASSSRRDRGLHGYTF.